The 11 T cell receptor beta chains in this list originate from one sample, sequenced in a study of long-term antiretroviral therapy in people with HIV. Researchers ran immunoSEQ v3.0 at survey level. Data came from immunoSEQ multiplex PCR; TCRdb stores just in-frame clones and leaves some out. Seen here are about 25,000 clones, over 70% observed once, and the top ten hold just over 5%. This specimen was unsorted PBMCs, taken 3 years after starting antiretroviral therapy. The receptors stem from a man between 18 and 29 years old with HIV.

This chain joins TRBV18 and TRBJ1-4; no reliable D call. This CDR3 has 15 residues. The V end was cut by 3 bases, the J end by 7 bases, with 15 bases between. Per germline, CDR1 KGHSH and CDR2 LQKENI. CDR3 sequence reads: CASSPRSGLAEKLFF. DNA for the CDR3: TGTGCCAGCTCACCTAGATCGGGGTTGGCTGAAAAACTGTTTTTT.

The chain has TRBV30 and TRBJ2-2; tentative D call: TRBD2 (6 bases). The germline V gene encodes CDR1 GTSNPN and CDR2 SVGIG (reference sequence). This CDR3 is built from 13 residues. Between the trimmed V and J ends, which lost 0 bases and 6 bases, there was a span of 8 bases. CDR3 protein: CAWSVPGAGELFF. As DNA, the CDR3 is TGTGCCTGGAGTGTACCGGGGGCCGGGGAGCTGTTTTTT.

V is TRBV9 and J is TRBJ2-2, with TRBD1 matching over 10 bases. The CDR3 consists of 17 residues. The V gene end was trimmed by 0 bases and the J gene end by 1 base; junction bases not matched to a gene: 3. Per the germline V gene, CDR1 is SGDLS and CDR2 is YYNGEE. CDR3: CASSVARDRGNTGELFF. The CDR3 region has the DNA TGTGCCAGCAGCGTAGCAAGGGACAGGGGGAACACCGGGGAGCTGTTTTTT.

This chain joins TRBV6-1 and TRBJ2-3; 9 bases are shared with TRBD2. The CDR3 is made up of 15 amino acids. V shed 4 bases and J 5 bases; nucleotides not matched to a gene: 7. Germline V gives CDR1 MNHNS, CDR2 SASEGT. Here the CDR3 reads CASSAGRGGEDTQYF. In DNA, the CDR3 is TGTGCCAGCAGTGCAGGGCGGGGGGGAGAAGATACGCAGTATTTT.

The V and J genes are TRBV18 and TRBJ2-3, with no clear D. This CDR3 comprises 13 residues. CDR1 KGHSH and CDR2 LQKENI come from the germline V gene. Trimming removed 3 bases from V and 9 bases from J, with 13 bases in between. CDR3 sequence (DNA): TGTGCCAGCTCACCCACAACGGGTGAGACGCAGTATTTT. Its protein product is CASSPTTGETQYF.

The chain is built from TRBV20-1 and TRBJ1-1; D gene uncertain. The length of the CDR3 is 11 residues. Germline loops: CDR1 DFQATT, CDR2 SNEGSKA (reference sequence). The chain's CDR3 is CGLIEGTEAFF. CDR3 nucleotides: TGCGGGTTAATAGAGGGCACTGAAGCTTTCTTT.

This chain links TRBV6-1 with TRBJ1-2; D not resolved. The germline V gene has CDR1 MNHNS and CDR2 SASEGT. V was cut by 8 bases and J by 7 bases, with 20 bases left in between. The CDR3 contains 14 residues. The CDR3 protein is CASAAELASGGYTF. The CDR3 nucleotides are TGTGCCAGCGCGGCGGAGCTTGCATCAGGTGGCTACACCTTC.

This chain joins TRBV28 and TRBJ1-1; no reliable D call. CDR3 length equals 14 residues. Germline CDR1 and CDR2: MDHEN and SYDVKM. Trimming took off 7 bases at V and 3 bases at J, with 15 bases between the two ends. The CDR3 reads CASTVGSEDTEAFF. CDR3 DNA: TGTGCCAGCACTGTGGGATCTGAGGACACTGAAGCTTTCTTT.

This clone was seen just once. This chain joins TRBV15 and TRBJ2-3; TRBD2 matches at 8 bases. Looked up from germline, CDR1 is LNHNV and CDR2 is YYDKDF (reference sequence). V lost 3 bases to trimming and J lost 2 bases; unmatched junction nucleotides: 4. This CDR3 comprises 15 residues. CDR3 amino acids: CATSSTSGYTDTQYF. CDR3 bases: TGTGCCACCAGCAGCACTAGCGGATACACAGATACGCAGTATTTT.

V and J are TRBV5-1 and TRBJ2-3, with 8 positions matching TRBD2. The CDR3 sequence is 18 residues long. J gave up 1 base and V 2 bases, and 12 bases lay outside the gene matches. Germline lookup yields CDR1 SGHRS and CDR2 YFSETQ. This CDR3 reads CASSLNPGGSLGTDTQYF. The CDR3 coding sequence is TGCGCCAGCAGCTTAAACCCGGGGGGGAGTCTGGGCACAGATACGCAGTATTTT.

The chain carries TRBV5-1 and TRBJ1-3; D unresolved. The length of the CDR3 is 16 residues. Between the trimmed V and J ends, which lost 0 bases and 0 bases, there was a span of 10 bases. Germline-derived CDR1 and CDR2 are SGHRS and YFSETQ. For the CDR3, the DNA is TGCGCCAGCAGCTTGGTTTCCCAGCCCTCTGGAAACACCATATATTTT. Translating gives CASSLVSQPSGNTIYF.